The 18 T cell receptor beta chains listed next were all sequenced from one sample in a study of PD-1 blockade in classical Hodgkin lymphoma. Profiled with immunoSEQ multiplex PCR; TCRdb holds only in-frame clones, not every one. Among 49,000 or so clones listed, around 81% were seen once. Autologous stem cell transplantation was followed by relapse in every patient, and brentuximab vedotin exposure varied. The material was peripheral blood mononuclear cells (PBMCs), obtained before the second cycle of nivolumab. The receptors come from a human donor with classical Hodgkin lymphoma.

The rearrangement joins TRBV29-1 to TRBJ1-2, with 10 bases identical to TRBD1. V lost 4 bases and J lost 6; bases outside the gene matches: 11. CDR3 size: 15 residues. The germline CDR1 and CDR2 sequences are SQVTM and ANQGSEA. The CDR3 reads CSVGGGTGENDGYTF. In nucleotides, the CDR3 is TGCAGCGTTGGAGGTGGGACAGGGGAGAATGATGGCTACACCTTC.

The chain has TRBV5-4 and TRBJ1-1; TRBD1 agrees at 7 bases. Germline CDR1 is SGHNT and CDR2 is YYREEE (reference sequence). The CDR3 contains 13 residues. V dropped 8 bases and J dropped 1; count of bases not matched to a gene: 5. CDR3 sequence: CASYRDRNTEAFF. CDR3 coding DNA: TGTGCCAGTTACCGGGACAGGAACACTGAAGCTTTCTTT.

The chain couples TRBV4-2 to TRBJ1-3, with D unresolved. V gave up 0 bases and J gave up 0 bases, with 6 bases separating them. CDR1 and CDR2 from the germline V gene are LGHNA and YNFKEQ. The CDR3 spans 15 residues. The CDR3 region is CASSQDWGSGNTIYF. The CDR3 bases are TGTGCCAGCAGCCAAGACTGGGGCTCTGGAAACACCATATATTTT.

This clone was seen more than once but under ten times. The chain combines TRBV11-2 with TRBJ2-2; the match to TRBD2 covers 8 bases. Germline values: CDR1 SGHAT, CDR2 FQNNGV. Germline trimming cut 1 base from V and 6 bases from J; bases unmatched to any gene: 4. The CDR3 has 15 residues. CDR3 nucleotides: TGTGCCAGCAGCTTAGCGGGACTAGTAGCCGGGGAGCTGTTTTTT. Residues: CASSLAGLVAGELFF.

V usage is TRBV9 and J usage is TRBJ2-1; either TRBD1 or TRBD2 may fit D (5 bases each). Trimming stripped 5 bases from V and 4 bases from J, with 16 bases between. Germline assignment: CDR1 SGDLS and CDR2 YYNGEE. The CDR3 totals 15 residues. In DNA form, the CDR3 reads TGTGCCAGCAGTGCCGAGGGGTCTTCTTACAATGAGCAGTTCTTC. Translated, it gives CASSAEGSSYNEQFF. Filled out from reference TRBV9 and TRBJ2-1, the complete variable domain reads DSGVTQTPKHLITATGQRVTLRCSPRSGDLSVYWYQQSLDQGLQFLIQYYNGEERAKGNILERFSAQQFPDLHSELNLSSLELGDSALYFCASSAEGSSYNEQFFGPGTRLTVL.

J is TRBJ1-6 and V is TRBV7-8; D call uncertain. The CDR3 extends over 16 amino acids. Germline V CDR1 and CDR2: SGHVS, FQNEAQ. The V and J ends lost 0 bases and 6 bases respectively, with 12 bases between them. The CDR3 nucleotides are TGTGCCAGCAGCTTAGCGGGTAAAAGGCGTAATTCACCCCTCCACTTT. It yields the protein CASSLAGKRRNSPLHF.

The rearrangement joins TRBV19 to TRBJ2-1, with D perhaps TRBD2 (6 bases). V was clipped by 2 bases and J by 0 bases, with 14 bases between them. The CDR3 length is 17 residues. Germline values: CDR1 LNHDA, CDR2 SQIVND (reference sequence). The CDR3 spells CASSINPGLLSYNEQFF. CDR3 bases: TGTGCCAGTAGTATAAACCCGGGACTTCTCTCCTACAATGAGCAGTTCTTC. The full variable domain, completed using reference TRBV19 and TRBJ2-1, is DGGITQSPKYLFRKEGQNVTLSCEQNLNHDAMYWYRQDPGQGLRLIYYSQIVNDFQKGDIAEGYSVSREKKESFPLTVTSAQKNPTAFYLCASSINPGLLSYNEQFFGPGTRLTVL.

The V and J genes are TRBV11-2 and TRBJ1-2; 7 bases match TRBD1. V lost 1 base and J lost 0; bases outside the gene matches: 2. The CDR3 is made up of 15 amino acids. Germline V lookup: CDR1 SGHAT, CDR2 FQNNGV. The CDR3 loop is CASSLGTGANYGYTF. The CDR3, as DNA: TGTGCCAGCAGCTTAGGGACAGGAGCTAACTATGGCTACACCTTC.

This clone was seen a few times. The chain links TRBV18 to TRBJ1-1; 7 positions agree with TRBD1. This CDR3 spans 17 amino acids. Germline values: CDR1 KGHSH, CDR2 LQKENI. V shed 3 bases, J shed 0 bases, and the junction held 10 bases outside the gene matches. The CDR3 coding sequence is TGTGCCAGCTCACCCCTCCCCTCGACAGGGATGAACACTGAAGCTTTCTTT. Translated: CASSPLPSTGMNTEAFF.

The rearrangement links TRBV10-3 to TRBJ2-7, with 11 bases identical to TRBD1. The CDR3 has 15 residues. CDR1 and CDR2 (germline): ENHRY, SYGVKD. V was pared by 2 bases and J by 7 bases, with 7 bases of the junction left unmatched. The CDR3 here is CAISETGQGVGEQYF. The CDR3 bases are TGTGCCATCAGTGAGACGGGACAGGGGGTTGGGGAGCAGTACTTC.

This chain links TRBV9 with TRBJ1-3; D not resolved. The CDR3 runs to 16 residues. The germline CDR1 and CDR2 sequences are SGDLS and YYNGEE. V was trimmed by 7 bases and J by 0 bases, leaving 17 bases between them. The CDR3 nucleotides are TGTGCCAGCTCCGCTCAGGCGGCCTCCTCTGGAAACACCATATATTTT. Its translation is CASSAQAASSGNTIYF.

CDR3 sequence (DNA): TGTGCCAGCGGGAGTCAGAGCAATCAGCCCCAGCATTTT. This codes for CASGSQSNQPQHF. V and J are TRBV2 and TRBJ1-5; no clear D. Trimming left V 8 bases short and J 1 base short, with 9 bases between. CDR1 and CDR2 (germline): SNHLY, FYNNEI. The CDR3 totals 13 residues.

V is TRBV11-2 and J is TRBJ1-2; a possible D gene is TRBD1 (6 bases). Trimming removed 9 bases from V and 7 bases from J, with 21 bases in between. This CDR3 is built from 14 residues. Germline-derived CDR1 and CDR2 are SGHAT and FQNNGV. The CDR3, as DNA: TGTGCCAGTACCCCCCGACCGGGACATGGTGGCTACACCTTC. This encodes CASTPRPGHGGYTF.

This clone was seen once. This chain joins TRBV27 and TRBJ1-3, with no clear D. The CDR3 has 14 amino acids. The germline gives CDR1 MNHEY, CDR2 SMNVEV (reference sequence). Trimming cost V 3 bases and J 2 bases, with 8 bases left between them. CDR3 region: CASSFRGTGNTIYF. CDR3 in DNA: TGTGCCAGCAGTTTTCGGGGTACTGGAAACACCATATATTTT.

The chain is built from TRBV6-5 and TRBJ1-1; D is ambiguous. The CDR3 is 13 amino acids. Germline assignment: CDR1 MNHEY and CDR2 SVGAGI. The germline V and J ends were trimmed by 3 bases and 7 bases, with 12 bases remaining between them. CDR3: CASSYGATGEAFF. The CDR3 nucleotides read TGTGCCAGCAGTTATGGCGCGACGGGTGAAGCTTTCTTT.

This chain links TRBV10-3 with TRBJ1-2; the D is unclear. Germline CDR1 and CDR2: ENHRY and SYGVKD. The CDR3 consists of 14 residues. V was clipped by 0 bases and J by 5 bases, with 10 bases between them. CDR3: CAISESSAGYGYTF. The CDR3 nucleotides are TGTGCCATCAGTGAGTCATCTGCCGGGTATGGCTACACCTTC.

The V and J genes are TRBV6-5 and TRBJ2-1; 7 bases agree with TRBD2. V lost 5 bases to trimming and J lost 8 bases; unmatched junction nucleotides: 9. The CDR3 covers 14 residues. Germline V gene sequence: CDR1 MNHEY, CDR2 SVGAGI. The CDR3 nucleotides read TGTGCCAGCAGTCCGCCCGGGGGGTTGGATGAGCAGTTCTTC. Its protein product is CASSPPGGLDEQFF.

The genes are TRBV10-3 and TRBJ2-5; 9 bases fit TRBD2. Germline trimming cut 4 bases from V and 4 bases from J; bases unmatched to any gene: 10. The CDR3 sequence is 16 residues long. The germline V gene encodes CDR1 ENHRY and CDR2 SYGVKD. CDR3 sequence: CAISVGALAGAETQYF. CDR3 DNA sequence: TGTGCCATCAGTGTAGGCGCACTAGCGGGCGCAGAGACCCAGTACTTC.